Included here is one TCR beta chain sequence, with context. The antigen remains unidentified. Assay used: immunoSEQ multiplex PCR; TCRdb lists only in-frame clones, some missing. Of about 130,000 clones detected, 85% to 90% appear once; the ten largest clones hold under 8%. The sample originates from a study of cytomegalovirus exposure and HLA in healthy donors. Study as a whole: Later, an analysis reported that the 130 or so validation repertoires had used the same platform as the 666 first-cohort repertoires. Study findings and constraints: Cytomegalovirus-associated TCR beta chains were listed, numbering roughly 150.

Donors came from a validation cohort of fewer than 150 subjects, distinct from the first 666-subject cohort. Germline trimming cut 5 bases from V and 10 bases from J; bases unmatched to any gene: 11. The CDR3 has 14 amino acids. The chain recombines TRBV5-3 with TRBJ1-1; 10 bases match TRBD1. TRBV5-3 belongs to the ORF category, with a function that is uncertain. Sequenced material: PBMCs. This clonotype was sampled from a woman aged 25 to 39 in good health and CMV-seropositive. The DNA of the CDR3 is TGTGCCAGAAGTCAGAGGGGACAGGGGAACAGAGCTTTCTTT. Its translation: CARSQRGQGNRAFF.